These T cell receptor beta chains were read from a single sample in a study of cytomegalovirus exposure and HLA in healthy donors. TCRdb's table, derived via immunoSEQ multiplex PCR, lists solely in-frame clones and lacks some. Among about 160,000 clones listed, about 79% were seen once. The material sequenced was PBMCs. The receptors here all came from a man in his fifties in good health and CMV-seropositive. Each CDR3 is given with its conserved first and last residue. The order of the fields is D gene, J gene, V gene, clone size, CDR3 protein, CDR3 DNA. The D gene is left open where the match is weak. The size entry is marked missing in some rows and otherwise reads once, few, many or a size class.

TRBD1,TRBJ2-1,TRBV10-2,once,CASSEVGQGLMGFF,TGCGCCAGCAGTGAAGTAGGACAGGGCTTGATGGGGTTCTTC
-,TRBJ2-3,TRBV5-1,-,CASSRRGGSTDTQYF,TGCGCCAGCAGCCGGCGGGGCGGGAGCACAGATACGCAGTATTTT
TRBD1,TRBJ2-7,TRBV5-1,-,CASSLSGTGVTYEQYF,TGCGCCAGCAGCTTGTCGGGGACAGGGGTCACCTACGAGCAGTACTTC
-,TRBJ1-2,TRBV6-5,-,CASSSREYYGYTF,TGTGCCAGCAGTTCCAGGGAATACTATGGCTACACCTTC
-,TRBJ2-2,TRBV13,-,CASFTNEGRSNTGELFF,TGTGCCAGCTTTACGAACGAGGGCCGTTCGAACACCGGGGAGCTGTTTTTT
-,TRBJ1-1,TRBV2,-,CASSEPGGKVNTEAFF,TGTGCCAGCAGTGAGCCGGGGGGCAAGGTGAACACTGAAGCTTTCTTT
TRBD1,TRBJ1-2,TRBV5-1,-,CASSWVGQGASGYTF,TGCGCCAGCAGCTGGGTGGGACAGGGGGCGAGTGGCTACACCTTC
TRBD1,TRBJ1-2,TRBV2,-,CASRTGTNYGYTF,TGTGCCAGCAGGACAGGGACTAACTATGGCTACACCTTC
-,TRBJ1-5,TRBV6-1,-,CASSELALNQPQHF,TGTGCCAGCAGTGAATTGGCCCTCAATCAGCCCCAGCATTTT
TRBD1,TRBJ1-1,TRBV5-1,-,CASSSGGTVRTEAFF,TGCGCCAGCAGCTCGGGGGGGACAGTAAGGACTGAAGCTTTCTTT
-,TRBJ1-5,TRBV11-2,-,CASSLDAAGSQPQHF,TGTGCCAGCAGCTTAGATGCTGCGGGAAGCCAGCCCCAGCATTTT
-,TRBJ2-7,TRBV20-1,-,CSAREGYEQYF,TGCAGTGCTAGGGAGGGCTACGAGCAGTACTTC
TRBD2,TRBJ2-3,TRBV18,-,CASSRTGSGALVDTQYF,TGTGCCAGCTCACGTACCGGTAGCGGGGCCTTGGTGGATACGCAGTATTTT
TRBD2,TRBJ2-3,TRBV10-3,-,CAISDRGGVPGLAGGPIDTQYF,TGTGCCATCAGTGACCGCGGCGGGGTACCGGGACTAGCGGGGGGGCCGATAGATACGCAGTATTTT
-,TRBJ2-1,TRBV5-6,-,CASSLRVNRAGEQFF,TGTGCCAGCAGCTTGCGCGTTAACAGGGCGGGTGAGCAGTTCTTC
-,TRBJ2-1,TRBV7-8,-,CASSQRRDRGNEQFF,TGTGCCAGCAGCCAAAGACGAGATAGGGGCAATGAGCAGTTCTTC
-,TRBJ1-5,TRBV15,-,CATSRSLTGQPQHF,TGTGCCACCAGCAGATCCCTAACAGGGCAGCCCCAGCATTTT
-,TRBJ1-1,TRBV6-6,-,CASSYLEANTEAFF,TGTGCCAGCAGTTACCTAGAGGCGAACACTGAAGCTTTCTTT
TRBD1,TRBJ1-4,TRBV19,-,CASRRYRGTNEKLFF,TGTGCCAGCAGGCGTTACAGGGGGACTAATGAAAAACTGTTTTTT
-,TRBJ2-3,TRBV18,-,CASSPGGTDTQYF,TGTGCCAGCTCACCGGGCGGCACAGATACGCAGTATTTT
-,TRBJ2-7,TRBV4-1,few,CASSQDLGSLEQYF,TGCGCCAGCAGCCAAGATCTGGGTAGCCTCGAGCAGTACTTC
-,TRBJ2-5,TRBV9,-,CASSGPLGLGSETQYF,TGTGCCAGCAGCGGGCCCCTGGGACTTGGCTCCGAGACCCAGTACTTC